These 18 T cell receptor beta chains were all obtained from the same sample, sequenced in a study of response to subunit inactivated influenza vaccine. TCRdb itself ran the RT-PCR reads through MiXCR, one entry per CDR3 protein. The sample has some 800,000 distinct CDR3 sequences, around 21% seen once; the top ten hold 10%. The sequencing used PBMCs from blood, collected approximately 5 days after vaccination. These receptors all come from a man aged 50-60 years who received an inactivated influenza vaccine.

The chain employs TRBV5-1 and TRBJ2-7; 8 positions match TRBD1. This CDR3 comprises 18 residues. V lost 0 bases, J lost 3 bases, and 14 bases stayed unmatched. Germline CDR1 and CDR2: SGHRS and YFSETQ. This chain's CDR3 is CASSLAGTGLGSFYEQYF. CDR3 bases: TGCGCCAGCAGCTTGGCCGGGACAGGACTCGGATCTTTCTACGAGCAGTACTTC.

This clonotype was counted a few times. This chain uses TRBV18 with TRBJ2-1, with D tentatively TRBD1 or TRBD2 (6 bases each). Germline V CDR1 and CDR2: KGHSH, LQKENI. The CDR3 extends over 16 amino acids. Trimming removed 0 bases from V and 2 bases from J, with 11 bases in between. CDR3 region: CASSPPGGLPYNEQFF. The CDR3 nucleotides read TGTGCCAGCTCACCACCTGGGGGGCTCCCCTACAATGAGCAGTTCTTC.

The V and J genes are TRBV29-1 and TRBJ1-1, with 12 bases fitting TRBD1. Unmatched junction bases numbered 10, after V lost 7 bases and J lost 7 bases. The CDR3 is 14 amino acids. Germline values: CDR1 SQVTM, CDR2 ANQGSEA. The CDR3 nucleotides read TGCAGCGCCGAACCGGGACAGGGGGCTGATGAAGCTTTCTTT. Protein product: CSAEPGQGADEAFF.

The chain combines TRBV7-8 with TRBJ2-6; D gene uncertain. V was shortened by 6 bases and J by 4 bases, with 13 bases between the two germline ends. The CDR3 consists of 15 residues. CDR1 and CDR2 (germline): SGHVS, FQNEAQ. The chain's CDR3 is CASRNSRAGANVLTF. CDR3 nucleotides: TGTGCCAGCAGAAATAGCCGGGCCGGGGCCAACGTCCTGACTTTC.

This clonotype was observed a few times. The J gene is TRBJ2-5, the V gene TRBV18; 10 bases are shared with TRBD1. Germline CDR1 and CDR2: KGHSH and LQKENI. This CDR3 is 15 amino acids long. J gave up 9 bases and V 3 bases, and 10 bases lay outside the gene matches. The CDR3 loop reads CASSPGQGDFRPQYF. CDR3 DNA sequence: TGTGCCAGCTCACCCGGACAGGGGGATTTTCGTCCCCAGTACTTC.

The CDR3: CASSQGLGGLQETQYF. The CDR3 nucleotides read TGCGCCAGCAGCCAGGGCCTGGGAGGGCTTCAAGAGACCCAGTACTTC. This chain links TRBV4-3 with TRBJ2-5; 7 positions match TRBD2. Germline V gene lookup returns CDR1 LGHNA and CDR2 YSLEER. The J segment lost 2 bases and the V segment lost 3 bases, leaving 9 bases of the junction unmatched. The CDR3 has 16 residues.

This chain's CDR3 is CASSPGLARETQYF. In nucleotides, the CDR3 is TGTGCCAGCAGTCCCGGACTAGCGCGGGAGACCCAGTACTTC. V and J are TRBV28 and TRBJ2-5; 9 nucleotides align to TRBD2. CDR1 is MDHEN, CDR2 SYDVKM, per germline. The CDR3 has 14 amino acids. V was pared by 5 bases and J by 5 bases, with 6 bases of the junction left unmatched.

V usage is TRBV9 and J usage is TRBJ2-7; TRBD1 or TRBD2 may be the D gene (5 bases each). Germline CDR1 and CDR2: SGDLS and YYNGEE. This CDR3 is 14 amino acids long. With 4 bases removed from V and 5 bases from J, the gap between germline ends came to 16 bases. For the CDR3, the DNA is TGTGCCAGCAGCCCAGGGCCAGGGAGAAACGAGCAGTACTTC. Its protein product is CASSPGPGRNEQYF.

This clonotype has more than one count but fewer than ten. The V and J genes are TRBV11-2 and TRBJ2-5; D assignment may be TRBD1 or TRBD2 (5 bases each). The CDR3 length is 16 residues. Trimming removed 3 bases at V and 5 bases at J, with 19 bases between. The germline V gene has CDR1 SGHAT and CDR2 FQNNGV. The CDR3 region is CASSFPGTPRWETQYF. In nucleotides, the CDR3 is TGTGCCAGCAGCTTTCCGGGGACGCCGCGATGGGAGACCCAGTACTTC.

The rearrangement uses TRBV9 and TRBJ2-7; TRBD2 agrees at 11 bases. Trimming at V came to 3 bases and at J to 0 bases, leaving 2 bases not matched to a gene. Germline V gene lookup returns CDR1 SGDLS and CDR2 YYNGEE. The CDR3 runs to 15 residues. In DNA, the CDR3 is TGTGCCAGCAGCGCGGGACTAGCGGACTCCTACGAGCAGTACTTC. Translated: CASSAGLADSYEQYF.

Comments on this clonotype: Given a much more abundant clone one base away, this may be a read error. The J gene is TRBJ2-3, the V gene TRBV3-1, with 8 bases lining up with TRBD1. The length of the CDR3 is 14 residues. The germline gives CDR1 LGHDT, CDR2 YNNKEL (reference sequence). The CDR3 nucleotides read TGTGCCAGCAGCCAGGACAGGGCCAGAGATACGCATTATTTT. This gives the protein CASSQDRARDTHYF.

The V call is TRBV10-3, the J call TRBJ2-3; D is uncertain. From germline, CDR1 is ENHRY and CDR2 SYGVKD. This CDR3 has 16 residues. Trimming took off 0 bases at V and 2 bases at J, with 12 bases between the two ends. The chain's CDR3 is CAISESERIPTDTQYF. The CDR3, as DNA: TGTGCCATCAGTGAGTCGGAACGGATCCCCACAGATACGCAGTATTTT.

As regards this clonotype: Sequence at one end of the junction differs from germline and may be a read error. The V and J genes are TRBV20-1 and TRBJ2-2; D perhaps matches TRBD2 (6 bases). Germline V gives CDR1 DFQATT, CDR2 SNEGSKA (reference sequence). The CDR3 runs to 16 residues. The CDR3 spells CCARDDLWWEERELSF. In DNA form, the CDR3 reads TGCTGTGCTAGAGATGATCTTTGGTGGGAGGAACGGGAGCTGTCTTTT.

The genes are TRBV7-2 and TRBJ2-2, with 9 positions matching TRBD1. The CDR3 is 16 amino acids. The V gene end was trimmed by 5 bases and the J gene end by 1 base; junction bases not matched to a gene: 5. Germline assignment: CDR1 SGHTA and CDR2 FQGNSA. The CDR3, as DNA: TGTGCCAGCAGCCGACGACAGGGGGGGAACACCGGGGAGCTGTTTTTT. Amino acid sequence: CASSRRQGGNTGELFF.

The gene calls are TRBV7-9 and TRBJ1-6, with a possible D match to TRBD1 (6 bases). Trimming removed 4 bases from V and 5 bases from J, with 12 bases in between. The CDR3 is made up of 15 amino acids. Germline CDR1 reads SEHNR; CDR2 reads FQNEAQ (reference sequence). The CDR3 sequence is CASSYRDTDNSPLHF. The CDR3 DNA is TGTGCCAGCAGCTACCGGGACACAGATAATTCACCCCTCCACTTT. The variable domain in full, with the rest retrieved from reference TRBV7-9 and TRBJ1-6, is DTGVSQNPRHKITKRGQNVTFRCDPISEHNRLYWYRQTLGQGPEFLTYFQNEAQLEKSRLLSDRFSAERPKGSFSTLEIQRTEQGDSAMYLCASSYRDTDNSPLHFGNGTRLTVT.

This clonotype has a single count. The gene calls are TRBV30 and TRBJ1-2; D gene ambiguous. V was cut by 0 bases and J by 2 bases, with 7 bases left in between. Germline V gene data show CDR1 as GTSNPN and CDR2 as SVGIG (reference sequence). The CDR3 is 13 amino acids. In DNA, the CDR3 is TGTGCCTGGAGTGTAAGGGAAAACTATGGCTACACCTTC. Amino acid sequence: CAWSVRENYGYTF. Based on the CDR3 plus reference TRBV30 and TRBJ1-2, the full variable domain is SQTIHQWPATLVQPVGSPLSLECTVEGTSNPNLYWYRQAAGRGLQLLFYSVGIGQISSEVPQNLSASRPQDRQFILSSKKLLLSDSGFYLCAWSVRENYGYTFGSGTRLTVV.

The chain combines TRBV12-3 or TRBV12-4 with TRBJ2-7, with 9 bases identical to TRBD1. Unmatched junction bases numbered 5, after V lost 6 bases and J lost 2 bases. This CDR3 spans 14 amino acids. The CDR3, as DNA: TGTGCCAGCAGCGTCTACAGGGGGCCCTACGAGCAGTACTTC. Translating gives CASSVYRGPYEQYF.

This clonotype showed up just a few times. The chain is built from TRBV24-1 and TRBJ2-5; D not resolved. From germline, CDR1 is KGHDR and CDR2 SFDVKD. V lost 1 base to trimming and J lost 0 bases, with 5 bases between them. The CDR3 extends over 14 amino acids. CDR3 in DNA: TGTGCCACCAGTGATTTCCGGAACCAAGAGACCCAGTACTTC. Translated, it gives CATSDFRNQETQYF.